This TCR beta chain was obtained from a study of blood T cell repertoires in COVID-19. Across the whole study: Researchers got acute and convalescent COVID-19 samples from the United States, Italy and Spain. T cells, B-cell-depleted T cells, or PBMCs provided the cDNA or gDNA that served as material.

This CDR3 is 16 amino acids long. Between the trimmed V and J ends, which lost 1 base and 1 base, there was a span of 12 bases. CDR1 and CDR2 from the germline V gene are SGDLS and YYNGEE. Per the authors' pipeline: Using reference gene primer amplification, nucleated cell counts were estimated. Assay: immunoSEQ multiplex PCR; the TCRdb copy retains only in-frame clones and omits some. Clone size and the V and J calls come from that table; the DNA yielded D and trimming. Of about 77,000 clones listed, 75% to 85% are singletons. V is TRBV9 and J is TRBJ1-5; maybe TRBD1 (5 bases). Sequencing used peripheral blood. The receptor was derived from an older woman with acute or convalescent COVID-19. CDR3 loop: CASSVSLRGSNQPQHF. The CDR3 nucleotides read TGTGCCAGCAGCGTATCGTTAAGGGGAAGCAATCAGCCCCAGCATTTT.